A selection of T cell receptor beta chains follows, all from one sample in a study of CD8+CD57+ T cells in acquired aplastic anemia. Via MiXCR, TCRdb re-called the reads, giving one row per CDR3 protein. In the table there are 200,000 to 300,000 distinct CDR3 sequences, roughly half of which are singletons. Sample: sorted CD4+, CD8+, or CD8+CD57+ T cells (not recorded which) from PBMCs. These receptor sequences come from a human donor with aplastic anemia. The CDR3 runs from the conserved cysteine through the conserved F or W. A D gene is named only where the DNA matches it firmly. The size of a clone is reported for some rows only, either as once, few or many, or as a class for expanded clones.

cdr3_length	v_call	d_call	clone_size	j_call	cdr3_nt	cdr3_aa
15	TRBV10-3	.	.	TRBJ1-1	TGTGCCATCAGAATACAGGGTGAAGGGAACACTGAAGCTTTCTTT	CAIRIQGEGNTEAFF
16	TRBV6-4	TRBD2	many	TRBJ2-1	TGTGCCAGCACCGGAATCGGTCGCGGGGGGGAAGTAGAGCAGTTCTTC	CASTGIGRGGEVEQFF
13	TRBV14	.	.	TRBJ2-3	TGTGCCAGCAGCCAAGATGGTGGAGATACGCAGTATTTT	CASSQDGGDTQYF
12	TRBV20-1	.	.	TRBJ2-5	TGCAGTGCTCGCAGAACACAAGAGACCCAGTACTTC	CSARRTQETQYF
15	TRBV27	TRBD2	.	TRBJ2-1	TGTGCCAGCCGGGAGGGGAACTCCGTTTACAATGAGCAGTTCTTC	CASREGNSVYNEQFF
16	TRBV15	.	many	TRBJ2-1	TGTGCCACCAGCAGGACCCGGGACGGATCTTACAATGAGCAGTTCTTC	CATSRTRDGSYNEQFF
16	TRBV10-3	.	once	TRBJ1-5	TGTGCCATCAGTGAAGTGTCAACGTCCGCCCGCCAGCCCCAGCATTTT	CAISEVSTSARQPQHF
17	TRBV4-3	TRBD1	many	TRBJ1-2	TGCGCCAGCAGCCAAGACAAGGGGACAGGGCTTTTCGGTGGCTACACCTTC	CASSQDKGTGLFGGYTF
13	TRBV5-1	.	many	TRBJ1-2	TGCGCCAGTGGTGGGGCAGCAAACTATGGCTACACCTTC	CASGGAANYGYTF
13	TRBV20-1	.	few	TRBJ2-1	TGCGGTGCGGCTGGTACGCCGGGAAGGTGGCAGTTCTTC	CGAAGTPGRWQFF
15	TRBV25-1	.	.	TRBJ2-5	TGTGCCAGCAGTGAATGGGCAGGGGACCAAGAGACCCAGTACTTC	CASSEWAGDQETQYF
12	TRBV29-1	.	few	TRBJ1-2	TGCAGCGTTGGTGGGGGGGCAGACGGCTACACCTTC	CSVGGGADGYTF
14	TRBV7-8	.	.	TRBJ2-7	TGTGCCAGCAGATTACTATCGGGGCTTGGCGAGCAGTACTTC	CASRLLSGLGEQYF
14	TRBV5-1	.	.	TRBJ2-7	TGCGCCAGCCCATGGAGGGCAGGCTCCTACGAGCAGTACTTC	CASPWRAGSYEQYF
14	TRBV29-1	.	many	TRBJ2-7	TGCAGCGTTGAAGGGGACGGCTTCTCCTACGAGCAGTACTTC	CSVEGDGFSYEQYF
15	TRBV5-6	.	once	TRBJ2-3	TGTGCCAGCAGCTTGGAGGGCTCCGACACAGATACGCAGTATTTT	CASSLEGSDTDTQYF
17	TRBV10-2	TRBD1	many	TRBJ1-5	TGCGCCAGCAGAGACCCACAGGGGAGGAGGATCAATCAGCCCCAGCATTTT	CASRDPQGRRINQPQHF
15	TRBV2	.	.	TRBJ1-5	TGTGCCAGCAGTGAAGAAGGGGCGCAGTATCAGCCCCAGCATTTT	CASSEEGAQYQPQHF
12	TRBV9	.	many	TRBJ2-3	TGTGCCAGCAGCGTAGGTTCGGATACGCAGTATTTT	CASSVGSDTQYF
12	TRBV20-1	.	many	TRBJ2-5	TGCAGTGCTAGACCATGGGGGCCGACCCAGTACTTC	CSARPWGPTQYF
15	TRBV15	TRBD1	.	TRBJ2-5	TGTGCCACCCGCAAGGGACAGGCCGCGAATCAGCCCCAGTACTTC	CATRKGQAANQPQYF
13	TRBV12-3/TRBV12-4	.	.	TRBJ1-5	TGTGCCAGCAGTTCAGGGACGGATCAGCCCCAGCATTTT	CASSSGTDQPQHF
16	TRBV5-5	.	.	TRBJ2-4	TGTGCCAGCAGCTTGGAGCGCAGTCTAGCCAAAAACATTCAGTACTTC	CASSLERSLAKNIQYF
15	TRBV19	TRBD1	.	TRBJ1-6	TGTGCCAGTAGCTTCGGGACAGGGGGTAATTCACCCCTCCACTTT	CASSFGTGGNSPLHF
14	TRBV5-6	TRBD1	.	TRBJ1-1	TGTGCCAGCAGCTTGGAGGGACAGGAAATTGAAGCTTTCTTT	CASSLEGQEIEAFF
16	TRBV5-8	TRBD2	many	TRBJ2-5	TGTGCCAGCAGCTTGGACTGGCGGGAGTACCAAGAGACCCAGTACTTC	CASSLDWREYQETQYF
15	TRBV2	TRBD1	many	TRBJ2-7	TGTGCCAGCGACCGGAGGACAGGAAAATCCTACGAGCAGTACTTC	CASDRRTGKSYEQYF
16	TRBV15	TRBD2	.	TRBJ2-6	TGTGCCACCAGCAGTAGCGGGGGGGCTGGGGCCAACGTCCTGACTTTC	CATSSSGGAGANVLTF
14	TRBV29-1	TRBD1	few	TRBJ2-7	TGCAGCGTCGCCGGGACAGGGAATTCCTACGAGCAGTACTTC	CSVAGTGNSYEQYF
14	TRBV12-3/TRBV12-4	.	.	TRBJ1-2	TGTGCCAGCACGACGGGGGGCAGAGACTATGGCTACACCTTC	CASTTGGRDYGYTF
18	TRBV12-3/TRBV12-4	TRBD2	.	TRBJ2-1	TGTGCCAGCAGTTTAGGTTCTAGCGGGGGGCCGATGGGTAATGAGCAGTTCTTC	CASSLGSSGGPMGNEQFF
17	TRBV14	.	.	TRBJ1-2	TGTGCCAGCAGCCAACACGTATCGGACTACCCGGACAATGGCTACACCTTC	CASSQHVSDYPDNGYTF
13	TRBV19	.	.	TRBJ2-5	TGTGCCAGTAGTCCCCTCGGGGAGGAGACCCAGTACTTC	CASSPLGEETQYF
17	TRBV5-1	TRBD2	few	TRBJ2-1	TGCGCCAGCAGCTTTTTACTAGCGGGAAGGGGTGAGAATGAGCAGTTCTTC	CASSFLLAGRGENEQFF
11	TRBV2	.	.	TRBJ1-2	TGTGCCAGCGGATTGGCGGGGGGCTCCACCTTC	CASGLAGGSTF
13	TRBV5-1	.	many	TRBJ2-7	TGCGCCAGCAGCTTTACCCCTTCCTACGAGCAGTACTTC	CASSFTPSYEQYF
14	TRBV5-5	.	many	TRBJ1-1	TGTGCCAGCAGCTTGTGGGGCAGCAACACTGAAGCTTTCTTT	CASSLWGSNTEAFF
13	TRBV4-3	.	many	TRBJ1-1	TGCGCCAGCAGCGCAGACAACGGCATTGAAGCTTTCTTT	CASSADNGIEAFF
16	TRBV11-2	TRBD2	many	TRBJ2-7	TGTGCCAGCAGCTTAGGGGATGCGGGAGAGTACTACGAGCAGTACTTC	CASSLGDAGEYYEQYF
16	TRBV20-1	.	.	TRBJ2-1	TGCAGTGCTAGAGCCCGCTTGGCAGGAGCCCTCAATGAGCAGTTCTTC	CSARARLAGALNEQFF
16	TRBV27	TRBD1	.	TRBJ2-1	TGTGCCAGCAGATTAGGTCTAGGAACAGGGGTGGGTGAGCAGTTCTTC	CASRLGLGTGVGEQFF
15	TRBV7-9	.	.	TRBJ1-2	TGTGCCAGCAGCTTAGAGGGTGTGGGTGACTATGGCTACACCTTC	CASSLEGVGDYGYTF
16	TRBV7-6	TRBD1	.	TRBJ1-1	TGTGCCAGCAGCCGGGACAGGCAGAACGGGAACACTGAAGCTTTCTTT	CASSRDRQNGNTEAFF
13	TRBV2	.	many	TRBJ2-2	TGTGCCAGCAGTGAAGTGAGCACCGGGGAGCTGTTTTTT	CASSEVSTGELFF
18	TRBV10-3	.	.	TRBJ2-6	TGTGCCATCAGGGGGTCTGGGACGACGTCCTCTGGGGCCAACGTCCTGACTTTC	CAIRGSGTTSSGANVLTF
13	TRBV6-5	.	.	TRBJ2-1	TGTGCCAGCAGTTCCCCCCCGGGTAATGAGCAGTTCTTC	CASSSPPGNEQFF
15	TRBV4-1	.	many	TRBJ2-7	TGCGCCAGCAGCCAAGATCCGGCAAGCTCCTACGAGCAGTACTTC	CASSQDPASSYEQYF
12	TRBV20-1	.	.	TRBJ2-5	TGCAGTGCGGGGGCTAGCCAGGAGACCCAGTACTTC	CSAGASQETQYF